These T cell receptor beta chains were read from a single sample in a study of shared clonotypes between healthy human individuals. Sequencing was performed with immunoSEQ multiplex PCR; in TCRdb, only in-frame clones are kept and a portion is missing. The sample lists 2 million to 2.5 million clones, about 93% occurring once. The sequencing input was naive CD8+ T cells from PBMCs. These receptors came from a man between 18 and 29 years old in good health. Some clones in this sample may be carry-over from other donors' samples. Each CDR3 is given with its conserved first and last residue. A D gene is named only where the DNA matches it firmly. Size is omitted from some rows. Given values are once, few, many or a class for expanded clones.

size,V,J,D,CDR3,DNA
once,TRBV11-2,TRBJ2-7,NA,CASSLDQGYEQYF,TGTGCCAGCAGCTTAGATCAAGGGTACGAGCAGTACTTC
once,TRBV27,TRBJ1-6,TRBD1,CASSLGQGEGYSPLHF,TGTGCCAGCAGTTTGGGACAGGGAGAAGGTTATTCACCCCTCCACTTT
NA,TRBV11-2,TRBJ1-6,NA,CASSLMKIQGSDSPLHF,TGTGCCAGCAGCCTTATGAAAATACAGGGCTCAGATTCACCCCTCCACTTT
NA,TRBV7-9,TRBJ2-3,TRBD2,CASSPRTSGRTTDTQYF,TGTGCCAGCAGCCCCCGGACTAGCGGGAGGACCACAGATACGCAGTATTTT
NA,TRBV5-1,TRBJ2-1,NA,CASSLAWTGKNNEQFF,TGCGCCAGCAGCTTGGCCTGGACGGGGAAGAACAATGAGCAGTTCTTC
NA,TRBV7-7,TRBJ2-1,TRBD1,CASSLGPGTGNLNEQFF,TGTGCCAGCAGCTTAGGCCCCGGGACAGGGAACCTTAATGAGCAGTTCTTC
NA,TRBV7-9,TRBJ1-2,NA,CASSPLRTNYGYTF,TGTGCCAGCAGCCCACTCCGGACTAACTATGGCTACACCTTC
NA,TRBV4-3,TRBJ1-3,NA,CASSQGQGNTIYF,TGCGCCAGCAGCCAAGGACAGGGAAACACCATATATTTT
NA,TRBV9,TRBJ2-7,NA,CASSPDPLSYEQYF,TGTGCCAGCAGCCCAGACCCTCTCTCCTACGAGCAGTACTTC
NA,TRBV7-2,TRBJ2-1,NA,CASSSGGSYNEQFF,TGTGCCAGCAGCTCGGGGGGCTCTTACAATGAGCAGTTCTTC
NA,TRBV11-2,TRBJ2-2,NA,CASSLLRTGELFF,TGTGCCAGCAGCTTGCTGAGAACCGGGGAGCTGTTTTTT
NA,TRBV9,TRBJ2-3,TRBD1,CASSGTGVADTQYF,TGTGCCAGCAGCGGGACAGGGGTAGCAGATACGCAGTATTTT
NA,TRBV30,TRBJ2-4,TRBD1,CAWSDRQGRVAKNIQYF,TGTGCCTGGAGTGACCGACAGGGTAGGGTAGCCAAAAACATTCAGTACTTC
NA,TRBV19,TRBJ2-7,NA,CASSIGVGYGYEQYF,TGTGCCAGTAGTATAGGGGTAGGTTACGGGTACGAGCAGTACTTC
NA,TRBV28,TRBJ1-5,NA,CASNPGDQPQHF,TGTGCCAGCAACCCAGGGGATCAGCCCCAGCATTTT
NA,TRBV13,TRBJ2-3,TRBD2,CASSLISGETVSTDTQYF,TGTGCCAGCAGCTTAATTAGCGGGGAGACGGTCAGCACAGATACGCAGTATTTT
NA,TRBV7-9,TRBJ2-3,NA,CASSLGWASAPTDTQYF,TGTGCCAGCAGCTTGGGATGGGCCAGCGCGCCCACAGATACGCAGTATTTT
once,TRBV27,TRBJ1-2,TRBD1,CASSLLGTGGNGYTF,TGTGCCAGCAGTTTATTAGGCACAGGGGGCAATGGCTACACCTTC
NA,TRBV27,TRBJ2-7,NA,CASSLSPNYEQYF,TGTGCCAGCAGTTTATCGCCAAACTACGAGCAGTACTTC
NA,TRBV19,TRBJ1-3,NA,CASRGNTIYF,TGTGCCAGTCGAGGAAACACCATATATTTT
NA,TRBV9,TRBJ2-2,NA,CASSVSGTGELFF,TGTGCCAGCAGCGTTTCGGGCACCGGGGAGCTGTTTTTT
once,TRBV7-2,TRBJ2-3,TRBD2,CASSLGEGAGSDTQYF,TGTGCCAGCAGCTTAGGGGAGGGAGCCGGTTCAGATACGCAGTATTTT
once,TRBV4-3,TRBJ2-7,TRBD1,CASSPDRGLSYEQYF,TGCGCCAGCAGCCCGGACAGGGGCCTCTCCTACGAGCAGTACTTC
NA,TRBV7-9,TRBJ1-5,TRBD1,CASSLEAGGGNQPQHF,TGTGCCAGCAGCTTAGAAGCAGGGGGCGGAAATCAGCCCCAGCATTTT
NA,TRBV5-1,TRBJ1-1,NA,CASSSLQANTEAFF,TGCGCCAGCAGCTCGCTACAGGCGAACACTGAAGCTTTCTTT
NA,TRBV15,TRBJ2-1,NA,CATQPLETGAVTYNEQFF,TGTGCCACCCAGCCTCTTGAGACGGGAGCGGTGACGTACAATGAGCAGTTCTTC
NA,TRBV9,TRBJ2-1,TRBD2,CASSVRLATDEQFF,TGTGCCAGCAGCGTTAGACTAGCTACGGATGAGCAGTTCTTC
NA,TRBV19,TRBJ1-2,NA,CASSMTPQRDYGYTF,TGTGCCAGTAGTATGACACCTCAAAGGGACTATGGCTACACCTTC
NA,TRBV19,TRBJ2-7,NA,CASSITGPSYEQYF,TGTGCCAGTAGTATCACGGGACCGAGCTACGAGCAGTACTTC